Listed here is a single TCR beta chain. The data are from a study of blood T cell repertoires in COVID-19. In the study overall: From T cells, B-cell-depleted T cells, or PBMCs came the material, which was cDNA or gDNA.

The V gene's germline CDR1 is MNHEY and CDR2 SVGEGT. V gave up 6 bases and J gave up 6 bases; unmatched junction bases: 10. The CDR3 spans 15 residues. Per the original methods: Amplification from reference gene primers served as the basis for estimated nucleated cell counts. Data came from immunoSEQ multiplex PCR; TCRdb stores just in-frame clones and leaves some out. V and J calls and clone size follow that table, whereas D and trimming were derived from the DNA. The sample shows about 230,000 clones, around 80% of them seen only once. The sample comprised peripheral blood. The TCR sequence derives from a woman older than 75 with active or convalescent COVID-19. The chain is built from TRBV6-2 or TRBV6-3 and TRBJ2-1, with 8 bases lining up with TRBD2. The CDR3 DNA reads TGTGCCAGCAGCACGGTTGCGGGAGGTCGCAATGAGCAGTTCTTC. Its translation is CASSTVAGGRNEQFF.